One T cell receptor (beta chain) is described in this entry. Its antigen is undetermined. The same CDR3 also results from other DNA sequences found in this sample. This entry is derived from a study of shared clonotypes between healthy human individuals. Assay: immunoSEQ multiplex PCR; the TCRdb copy retains only in-frame clones and omits some. Of some 1,100,000 clones listed, approximately 80% are singletons. The CDR3 spans 13 residues. Deletions cut 2 bases from V and 1 base from J, with 4 bases between. The germline gives CDR1 SGHTA, CDR2 FQGTGA. Findings and caveats of the study: Some naive CD4 clonotypes, 4% to 6%, turned up in common across a handful of donors. Generally, naive subsets (rather than memory subsets) showed larger estimated richness. Sampling involved blood alone; tissue repertoires likely differ.

Sequenced: memory CD4+ T cells from PBMCs. Subset meaning: CD45RA-negative fraction. The genes are TRBV7-3 and TRBJ2-3; D gene uncertain. This clonotype originated in a man between 18 and 35 years old in good health. Some clones in this sample may be carry-over from other donors' samples. The CDR3 DNA reads TGTGCCAGCAGCTTATCTGGCACAGATACGCAGTATTTT. Translation gives CASSLSGTDTQYF.